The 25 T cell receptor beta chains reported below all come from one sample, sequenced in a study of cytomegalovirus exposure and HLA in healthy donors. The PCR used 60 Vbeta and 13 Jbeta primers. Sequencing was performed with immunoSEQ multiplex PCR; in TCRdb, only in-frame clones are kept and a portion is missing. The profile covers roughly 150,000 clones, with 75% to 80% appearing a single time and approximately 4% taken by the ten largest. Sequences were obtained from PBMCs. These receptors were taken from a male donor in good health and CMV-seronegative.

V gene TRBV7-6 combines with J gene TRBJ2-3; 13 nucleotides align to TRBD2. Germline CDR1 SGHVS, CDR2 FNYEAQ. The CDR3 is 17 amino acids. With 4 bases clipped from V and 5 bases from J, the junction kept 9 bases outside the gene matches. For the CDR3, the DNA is TGTGCCAGCAGCTGGCGACTAGCGGGGGGCCGGATAGATACGCAGTATTTT. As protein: CASSWRLAGGRIDTQYF. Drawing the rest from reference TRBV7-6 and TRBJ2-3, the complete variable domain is GAGVSQSPRYKVTKRGQDVALRCDPISGHVSLYWYRQALGQGPEFLTYFNYEAQQDKSGLPNDRFSAERPEGSISTLTIQRTEQRDSAMYRCASSWRLAGGRIDTQYFGPGTRLTVL.

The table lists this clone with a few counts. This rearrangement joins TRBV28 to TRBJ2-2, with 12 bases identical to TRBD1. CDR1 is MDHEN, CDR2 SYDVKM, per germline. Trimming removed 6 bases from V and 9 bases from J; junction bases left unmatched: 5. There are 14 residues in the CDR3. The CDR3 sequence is CASSPGQGARELFF. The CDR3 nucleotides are TGTGCCAGCAGCCCGGGACAGGGGGCCCGGGAGCTGTTTTTT.

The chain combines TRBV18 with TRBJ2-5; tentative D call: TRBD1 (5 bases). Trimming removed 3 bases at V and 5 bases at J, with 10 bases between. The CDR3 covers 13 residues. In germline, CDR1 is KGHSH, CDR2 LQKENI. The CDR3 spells CASSPQGGETQYF. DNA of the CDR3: TGTGCCAGCTCACCTCAGGGTGGGGAGACCCAGTACTTC.

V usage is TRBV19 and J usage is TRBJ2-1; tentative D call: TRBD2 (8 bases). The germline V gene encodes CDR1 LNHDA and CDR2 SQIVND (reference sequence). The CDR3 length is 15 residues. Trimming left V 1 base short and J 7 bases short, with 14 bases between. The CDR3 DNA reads TGTGCCAGTAGTATAGTAGGGGGCGGGGGGAATGAGCAGTTCTTC. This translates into CASSIVGGGGNEQFF. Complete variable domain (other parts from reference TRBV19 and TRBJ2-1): DGGITQSPKYLFRKEGQNVTLSCEQNLNHDAMYWYRQDPGQGLRLIYYSQIVNDFQKGDIAEGYSVSREKKESFPLTVTSAQKNPTAFYLCASSIVGGGGNEQFFGPGTRLTVL.

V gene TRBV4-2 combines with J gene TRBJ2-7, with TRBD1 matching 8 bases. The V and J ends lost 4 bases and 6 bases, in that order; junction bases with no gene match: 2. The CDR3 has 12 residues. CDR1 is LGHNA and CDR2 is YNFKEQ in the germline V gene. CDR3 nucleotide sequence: TGTGCCAGCAGCCCCGGACAGGGCGAGCAGTACTTC. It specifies CASSPGQGEQYF.

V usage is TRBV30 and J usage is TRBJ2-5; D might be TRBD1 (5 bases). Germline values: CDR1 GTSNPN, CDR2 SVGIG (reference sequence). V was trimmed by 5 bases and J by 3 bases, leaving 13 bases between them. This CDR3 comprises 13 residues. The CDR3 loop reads CAWVLDSEETQYF. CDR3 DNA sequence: TGTGCCTGGGTTCTCGACAGTGAAGAGACCCAGTACTTC.

In DNA, the CDR3 is TGCGCCAGCAGCCAAGCTCAGGGCCACACCGGGGAGCTGTTTTTT. Translating it yields CASSQAQGHTGELFF. The gene calls are TRBV4-1 and TRBJ2-2; maybe TRBD1 (5 bases). CDR3 length: 15 residues. V was clipped by 1 base and J by 3 bases, with 9 bases between them. Germline CDR1 is MGHRA and CDR2 is YSYEKL.

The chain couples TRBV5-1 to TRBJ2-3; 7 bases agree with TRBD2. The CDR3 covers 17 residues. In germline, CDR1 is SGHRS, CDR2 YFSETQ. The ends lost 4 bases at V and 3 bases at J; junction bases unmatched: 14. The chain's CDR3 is CASSLNRDYRKTDTQYF. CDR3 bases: TGCGCCAGCAGCCTCAACCGGGACTACAGGAAGACAGATACGCAGTATTTT. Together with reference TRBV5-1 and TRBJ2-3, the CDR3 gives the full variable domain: KAGVTQTPRYLIKTRGQQVTLSCSPISGHRSVSWYQQTPGQGLQFLFEYFSETQRNKGNFPGRFSGRQFSNSRSEMNVSTLELGDSALYLCASSLNRDYRKTDTQYFGPGTRLTVL.

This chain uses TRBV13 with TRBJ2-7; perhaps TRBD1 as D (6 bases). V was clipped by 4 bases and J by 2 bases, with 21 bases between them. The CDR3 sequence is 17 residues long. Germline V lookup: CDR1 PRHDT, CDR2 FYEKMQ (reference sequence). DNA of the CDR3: TGTGCCAGCAGCTCTGTGGGACATCCAGATCAAGCCTACGAGCAGTACTTC. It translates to CASSSVGHPDQAYEQYF. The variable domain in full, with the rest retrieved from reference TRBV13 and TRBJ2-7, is AAGVIQSPRHLIKEKRETATLKCYPIPRHDTVYWYQQGPGQDPQFLISFYEKMQSDKGSIPDRFSAQQFSDYHSELNMSSLELGDSALYFCASSSVGHPDQAYEQYFGPGTRLTVT.

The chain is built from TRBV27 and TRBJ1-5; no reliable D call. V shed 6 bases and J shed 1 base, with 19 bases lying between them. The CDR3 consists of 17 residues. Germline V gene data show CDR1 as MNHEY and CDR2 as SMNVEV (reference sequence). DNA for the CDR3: TGTGCCAGCAGCCCCTCCGCGTTCACTTGGAGCAATCAGCCCCAGCATTTT. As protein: CASSPSAFTWSNQPQHF.

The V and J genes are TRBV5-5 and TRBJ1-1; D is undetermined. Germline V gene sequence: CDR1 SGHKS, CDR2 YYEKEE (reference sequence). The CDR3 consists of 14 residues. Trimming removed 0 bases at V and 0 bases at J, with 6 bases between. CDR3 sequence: CASSLGGLNTEAFF. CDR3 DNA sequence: TGTGCCAGCAGCTTGGGAGGTCTGAACACTGAAGCTTTCTTT.

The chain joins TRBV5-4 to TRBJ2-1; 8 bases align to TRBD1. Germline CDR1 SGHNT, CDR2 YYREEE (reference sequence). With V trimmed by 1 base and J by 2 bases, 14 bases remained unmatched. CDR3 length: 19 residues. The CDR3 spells CASSLSLGSWGQAYNEQFF. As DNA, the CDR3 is TGTGCCAGCAGCTTGTCCCTTGGGTCCTGGGGACAGGCCTACAATGAGCAGTTCTTC.

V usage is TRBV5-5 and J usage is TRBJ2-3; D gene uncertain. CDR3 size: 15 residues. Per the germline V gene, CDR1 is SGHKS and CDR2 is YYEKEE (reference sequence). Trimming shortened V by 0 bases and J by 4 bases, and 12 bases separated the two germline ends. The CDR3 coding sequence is TGTGCCAGCAGCTTGGAGGAGTTGATGGCAGATACGCAGTATTTT. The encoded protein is CASSLEELMADTQYF.

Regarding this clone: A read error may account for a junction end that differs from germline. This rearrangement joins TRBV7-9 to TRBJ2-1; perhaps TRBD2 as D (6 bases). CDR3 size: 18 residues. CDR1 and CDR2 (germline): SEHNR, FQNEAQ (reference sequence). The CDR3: CSSSLLDQGGASYNEQFF. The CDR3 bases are TGTTCCAGCAGCTTACTGGACCAGGGCGGGGCTTCCTACAATGAGCAGTTCTTC.

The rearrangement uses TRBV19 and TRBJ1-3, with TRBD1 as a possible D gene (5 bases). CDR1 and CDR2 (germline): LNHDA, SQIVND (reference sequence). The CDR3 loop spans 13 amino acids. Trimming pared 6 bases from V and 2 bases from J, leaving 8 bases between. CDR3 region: CASSSGAGNTIYF. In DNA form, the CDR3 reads TGTGCCAGTAGCTCGGGGGCTGGAAACACCATATATTTT.

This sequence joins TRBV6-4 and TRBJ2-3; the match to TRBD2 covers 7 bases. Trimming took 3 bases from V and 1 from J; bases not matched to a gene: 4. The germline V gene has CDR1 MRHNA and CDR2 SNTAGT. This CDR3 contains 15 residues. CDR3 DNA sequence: TGTGCCAGCAGTGAACTAGCGACCCGCACAGATACGCAGTATTTT. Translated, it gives CASSELATRTDTQYF.

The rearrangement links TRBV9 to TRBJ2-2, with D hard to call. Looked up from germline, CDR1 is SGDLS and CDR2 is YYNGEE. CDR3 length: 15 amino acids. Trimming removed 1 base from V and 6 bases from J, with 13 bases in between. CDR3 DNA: TGTGCCAGCAGCGTAAGGTCAGGTCGGTCCGGGGAGCTGTTTTTT. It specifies CASSVRSGRSGELFF. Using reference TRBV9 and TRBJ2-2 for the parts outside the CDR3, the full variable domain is DSGVTQTPKHLITATGQRVTLRCSPRSGDLSVYWYQQSLDQGLQFLIQYYNGEERAKGNILERFSAQQFPDLHSELNLSSLELGDSALYFCASSVRSGRSGELFFGEGSRLTVL.

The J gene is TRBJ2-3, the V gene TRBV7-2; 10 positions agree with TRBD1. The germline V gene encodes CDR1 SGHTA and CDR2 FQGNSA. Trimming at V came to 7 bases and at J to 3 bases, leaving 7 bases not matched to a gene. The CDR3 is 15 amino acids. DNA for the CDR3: TGTGCCAGCACCCCTAGGGACAGGGGTACAGATACGCAGTATTTT. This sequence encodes CASTPRDRGTDTQYF.

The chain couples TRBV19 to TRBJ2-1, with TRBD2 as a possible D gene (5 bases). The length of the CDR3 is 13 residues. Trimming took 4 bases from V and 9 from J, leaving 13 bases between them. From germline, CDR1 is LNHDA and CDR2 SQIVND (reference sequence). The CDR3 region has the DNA TGTGCCAGTAGTACCCGGGGAGATAGTGAGCAGTTCTTC. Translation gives CASSTRGDSEQFF.

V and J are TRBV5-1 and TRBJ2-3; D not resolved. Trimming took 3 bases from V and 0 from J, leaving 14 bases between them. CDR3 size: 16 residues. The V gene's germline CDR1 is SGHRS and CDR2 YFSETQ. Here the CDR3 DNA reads TGCGCCAGCAGCTCGAACCAGATTGCTAGCACAGATACGCAGTATTTT. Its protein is CASSSNQIASTDTQYF. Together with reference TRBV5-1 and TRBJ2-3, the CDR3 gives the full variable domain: KAGVTQTPRYLIKTRGQQVTLSCSPISGHRSVSWYQQTPGQGLQFLFEYFSETQRNKGNFPGRFSGRQFSNSRSEMNVSTLELGDSALYLCASSSNQIASTDTQYFGPGTRLTVL.

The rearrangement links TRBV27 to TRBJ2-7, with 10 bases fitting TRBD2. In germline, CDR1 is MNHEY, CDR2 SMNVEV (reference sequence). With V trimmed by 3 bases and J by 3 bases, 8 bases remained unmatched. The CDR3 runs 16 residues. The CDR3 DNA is TGTGCCAGCAGTTTGATAGCGGGGGGTTCCCTCTACGAGCAGTACTTC. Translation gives CASSLIAGGSLYEQYF.

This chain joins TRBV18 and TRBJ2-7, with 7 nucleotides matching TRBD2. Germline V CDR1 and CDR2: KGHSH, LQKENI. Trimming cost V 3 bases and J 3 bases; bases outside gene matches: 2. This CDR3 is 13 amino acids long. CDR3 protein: CASSPRDYYEQYF. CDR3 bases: TGTGCCAGCTCACCCCGGGACTACTACGAGCAGTACTTC.

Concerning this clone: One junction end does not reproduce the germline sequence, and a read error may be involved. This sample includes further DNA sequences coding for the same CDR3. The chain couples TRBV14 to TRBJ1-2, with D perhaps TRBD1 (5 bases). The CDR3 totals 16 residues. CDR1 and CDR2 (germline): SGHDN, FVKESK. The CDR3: CASSQEGPAGNYGYTF. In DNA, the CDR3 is TGCGCCAGCAGCCAAGAGGGCCCGGCAGGGAACTATGGCTACACCTTC.

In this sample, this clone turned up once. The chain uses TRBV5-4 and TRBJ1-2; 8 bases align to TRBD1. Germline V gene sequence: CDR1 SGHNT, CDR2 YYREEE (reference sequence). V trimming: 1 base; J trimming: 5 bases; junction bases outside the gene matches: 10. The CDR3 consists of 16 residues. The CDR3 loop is CASSLLTQGAGYGYTF. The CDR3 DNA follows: TGTGCCAGCAGCTTGCTGACCCAGGGGGCTGGGTATGGCTACACCTTC. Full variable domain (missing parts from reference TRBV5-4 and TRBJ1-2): ETGVTQSPTHLIKTRGQQVTLRCSSQSGHNTVSWYQQALGQGPQFIFQYYREEENGRGNFPPRFSGLQFPNYSSELNVNALELDDSALYLCASSLLTQGAGYGYTFGSGTRLTVV.

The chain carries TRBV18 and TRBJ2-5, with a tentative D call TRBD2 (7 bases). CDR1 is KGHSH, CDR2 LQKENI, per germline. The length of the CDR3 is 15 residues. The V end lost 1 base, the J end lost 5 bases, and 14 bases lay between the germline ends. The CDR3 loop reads CASSPQGGAAETQYF. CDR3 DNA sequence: TGTGCCAGCTCACCACAGGGGGGGGCCGCGGAGACCCAGTACTTC.